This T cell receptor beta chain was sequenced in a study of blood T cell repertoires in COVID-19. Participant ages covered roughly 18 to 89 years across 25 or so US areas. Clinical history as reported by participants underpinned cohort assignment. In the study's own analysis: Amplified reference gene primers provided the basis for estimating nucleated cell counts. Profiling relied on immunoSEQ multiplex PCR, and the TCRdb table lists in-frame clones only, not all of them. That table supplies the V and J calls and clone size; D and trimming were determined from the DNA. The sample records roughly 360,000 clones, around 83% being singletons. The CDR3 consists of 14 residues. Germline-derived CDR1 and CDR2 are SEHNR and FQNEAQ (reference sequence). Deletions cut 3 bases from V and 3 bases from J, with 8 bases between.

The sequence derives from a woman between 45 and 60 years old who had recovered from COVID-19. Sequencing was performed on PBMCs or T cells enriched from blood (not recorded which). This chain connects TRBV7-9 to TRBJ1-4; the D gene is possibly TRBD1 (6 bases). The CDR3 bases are TGTGCCAGCAGCTTTGCAGGGGCTAATGAAAAACTGTTTTTT. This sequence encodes CASSFAGANEKLFF.